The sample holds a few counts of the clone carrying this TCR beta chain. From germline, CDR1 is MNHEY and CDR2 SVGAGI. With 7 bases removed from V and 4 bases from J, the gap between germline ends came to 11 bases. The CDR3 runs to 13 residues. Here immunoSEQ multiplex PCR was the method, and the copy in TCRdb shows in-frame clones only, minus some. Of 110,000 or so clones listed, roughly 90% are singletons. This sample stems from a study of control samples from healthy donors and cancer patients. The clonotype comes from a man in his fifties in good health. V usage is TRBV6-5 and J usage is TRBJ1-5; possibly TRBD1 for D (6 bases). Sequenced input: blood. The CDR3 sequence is CASKGQYNQPQHF. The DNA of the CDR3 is TGTGCCAGCAAAGGACAGTATAATCAGCCCCAGCATTTT.